Listed below are T cell receptor beta chains from one sample, sequenced in a study of blood T cell repertoires in COVID-19. Method: immunoSEQ multiplex PCR; TCRdb's copy keeps in-frame clones and lacks some. The sample carries roughly 60,000 clones, around 84% recorded once. Sequencing used peripheral blood. The receptors derive from an older woman with acute or convalescent COVID-19. The CDR3 runs from the conserved cysteine through the conserved F or W. The D gene is left open where the match is weak. A row's size may be missing; if present it is once, few, many or a size class.

J gene: TRBJ1-6
V gene: TRBV6-1
clone size: -
D gene: -
CDR3 protein: CASSEDPRQSYNSPLHF
CDR3 DNA: TGTGCCAGCAGTGAAGACCCCCGACAGTCCTATAATTCACCCCTCCACTTT

J gene: TRBJ2-1
V gene: TRBV12-3/TRBV12-4
clone size: once
D gene: TRBD1
CDR3 protein: CASSLGTGDEQFF
CDR3 DNA: TGTGCCAGCAGTCTTGGGACAGGAGATGAGCAGTTCTTC

J gene: TRBJ1-5
V gene: TRBV5-1
clone size: -
D gene: -
CDR3 protein: CASSLGGMDQPQHF
CDR3 DNA: TGCGCCAGCAGCTTGGGAGGGATGGATCAGCCCCAGCATTTT

J gene: TRBJ1-6
V gene: TRBV10-2
clone size: -
D gene: -
CDR3 protein: CASSETLQGSPLHF
CDR3 DNA: TGCGCCAGCAGTGAGACCCTCCAGGGCTCACCCCTCCACTTT

J gene: TRBJ1-2
V gene: TRBV12-3/TRBV12-4
clone size: -
D gene: TRBD1
CDR3 protein: CASIKSGTVGYTF
CDR3 DNA: TGTGCCAGCATTAAATCCGGGACAGTTGGCTACACCTTC

J gene: TRBJ2-6
V gene: TRBV6-5
clone size: -
D gene: -
CDR3 protein: CASTFRGAGANVLTF
CDR3 DNA: TGTGCCAGCACTTTCAGGGGAGCTGGGGCCAACGTCCTGACTTTC

J gene: TRBJ1-5
V gene: TRBV19
clone size: medium-sized
D gene: -
CDR3 protein: CASSIIWSSINQPQHF
CDR3 DNA: TGTGCCAGTAGTATTATATGGAGCTCCATTAATCAGCCCCAGCATTTT

J gene: TRBJ2-1
V gene: TRBV5-1
clone size: -
D gene: TRBD1
CDR3 protein: CASSLETGLGQFF
CDR3 DNA: TGCGCCAGCAGCCTGGAGACAGGGTTAGGGCAGTTCTTC

J gene: TRBJ2-3
V gene: TRBV5-4
clone size: -
D gene: TRBD2
CDR3 protein: CASSPDLDSGGDNTDTQYF
CDR3 DNA: TGTGCCAGCAGCCCCGACCTCGATAGCGGGGGGGACAATACAGATACGCAGTATTTT

J gene: TRBJ1-6
V gene: TRBV2
clone size: -
D gene: TRBD1
CDR3 protein: CASSEEGAGGFSPLHF
CDR3 DNA: TGTGCCAGCAGTGAAGAAGGGGCAGGGGGGTTTTCACCCCTCCACTTT

J gene: TRBJ2-3
V gene: TRBV5-8
clone size: -
D gene: TRBD2
CDR3 protein: CASSFGLAGGTDTQYF
CDR3 DNA: TGTGCCAGCAGCTTCGGACTAGCGGGGGGCACAGATACGCAGTATTTT

J gene: TRBJ1-2
V gene: TRBV5-1
clone size: -
D gene: TRBD1
CDR3 protein: CASSPLTGSDYGYTF
CDR3 DNA: TGCGCCAGCAGCCCTCTGACAGGGAGCGACTATGGCTACACCTTC

J gene: TRBJ1-1
V gene: TRBV5-1
clone size: -
D gene: TRBD1
CDR3 protein: CASSLAQGGGNTEAFF
CDR3 DNA: TGCGCCAGCAGCTTAGCCCAGGGGGGAGGGAACACTGAAGCTTTCTTT

J gene: TRBJ1-1
V gene: TRBV5-1
clone size: few
D gene: -
CDR3 protein: CASSLEGITEAFF
CDR3 DNA: TGCGCCAGCAGCTTGGAGGGGATCACTGAAGCTTTCTTT

J gene: TRBJ2-3
V gene: TRBV19
clone size: -
D gene: TRBD2
CDR3 protein: CASRTSGGFTDTQYF
CDR3 DNA: TGTGCCAGCCGGACTAGCGGGGGCTTCACAGATACGCAGTATTTT

J gene: TRBJ1-1
V gene: TRBV11-3
clone size: few
D gene: -
CDR3 protein: CASSLGERTEAFF
CDR3 DNA: TGTGCCAGCAGCTTAGGTGAGAGGACTGAAGCTTTCTTT

J gene: TRBJ1-1
V gene: TRBV5-1
clone size: -
D gene: -
CDR3 protein: CASSLTGHANTEAFF
CDR3 DNA: TGCGCCAGCAGCCTTACAGGGCACGCGAACACTGAAGCTTTCTTT

J gene: TRBJ1-5
V gene: TRBV2
clone size: -
D gene: -
CDR3 protein: CASSEDSQPQHF
CDR3 DNA: TGTGCCAGCAGTGAAGATAGCCAGCCCCAGCATTTT

J gene: TRBJ1-3
V gene: TRBV6-6
clone size: -
D gene: TRBD1
CDR3 protein: CASSRQSGGLGNTIYF
CDR3 DNA: TGTGCCAGCAGTCGTCAATCAGGGGGACTTGGAAACACCATATATTTT

J gene: TRBJ2-2
V gene: TRBV5-1
clone size: -
D gene: -
CDR3 protein: CASSPGQNTGELFF
CDR3 DNA: TGCGCCAGCAGTCCGGGACAGAACACCGGGGAGCTGTTTTTT

J gene: TRBJ2-5
V gene: TRBV5-1
clone size: -
D gene: TRBD1
CDR3 protein: CASSFGQGRETQYF
CDR3 DNA: TGCGCCAGCAGCTTTGGACAGGGACGGGAGACCCAGTACTTC

J gene: TRBJ2-3
V gene: TRBV7-9
clone size: -
D gene: TRBD1
CDR3 protein: CASSQGAGRITDTQYF
CDR3 DNA: TGTGCCAGCAGCCAGGGGGCGGGGAGAATCACAGATACGCAGTATTTT

J gene: TRBJ2-7
V gene: TRBV5-6
clone size: -
D gene: TRBD1
CDR3 protein: CASSPLDRGGEQYF
CDR3 DNA: TGTGCCAGCAGCCCGTTAGACAGGGGAGGCGAGCAGTACTTC

J gene: TRBJ1-2
V gene: TRBV6-1
clone size: once
D gene: TRBD1
CDR3 protein: CASSATRTGGAFAYGYTF
CDR3 DNA: TGTGCCAGCAGTGCAACTCGGACAGGGGGCGCGTTTGCCTATGGCTACACCTTC

J gene: TRBJ2-7
V gene: TRBV2
clone size: -
D gene: TRBD2
CDR3 protein: CASSRLAAPYEQYF
CDR3 DNA: TGTGCCAGCAGCAGACTAGCGGCCCCCTACGAGCAGTACTTC

J gene: TRBJ1-2
V gene: TRBV7-3
clone size: -
D gene: -
CDR3 protein: CASSLTIAGEGYTF
CDR3 DNA: TGTGCCAGCAGCTTAACGATAGCAGGGGAAGGCTACACCTTC

J gene: TRBJ1-5
V gene: TRBV28
clone size: -
D gene: -
CDR3 protein: CASTRGGGNQPQHF
CDR3 DNA: TGTGCCAGCACCAGGGGAGGGGGCAATCAGCCCCAGCATTTT

J gene: TRBJ1-6
V gene: TRBV24-1
clone size: -
D gene: -
CDR3 protein: CATSVLTNSYNSPLHF
CDR3 DNA: TGTGCCACCAGTGTTCTGACTAACTCCTATAATTCACCCCTCCACTTT

J gene: TRBJ1-6
V gene: TRBV9
clone size: -
D gene: TRBD1
CDR3 protein: CASSETGDNSPLHF
CDR3 DNA: TGTGCCAGCAGCGAAACAGGGGATAATTCACCCCTCCACTTT

J gene: TRBJ2-3
V gene: TRBV27
clone size: -
D gene: TRBD2
CDR3 protein: CARPTTSGDTDTQYF
CDR3 DNA: TGTGCCCGACCTACGACTAGCGGGGACACAGATACGCAGTATTTT

J gene: TRBJ2-2
V gene: TRBV7-3
clone size: -
D gene: TRBD2
CDR3 protein: CASSPGGLYNTGELFF
CDR3 DNA: TGTGCCAGCAGCCCGGGGGGGCTATACAACACCGGGGAGCTGTTTTTT

J gene: TRBJ1-1
V gene: TRBV19
clone size: once
D gene: TRBD1
CDR3 protein: CASSAGTGGTEAFF
CDR3 DNA: TGTGCCAGCTCCGCCGGGACAGGGGGCACTGAAGCTTTCTTT

J gene: TRBJ1-1
V gene: TRBV5-1
clone size: -
D gene: TRBD1
CDR3 protein: CASSGRTGTMAEAFF
CDR3 DNA: TGCGCCAGCAGCGGACGGACAGGGACCATGGCTGAAGCTTTCTTT

J gene: TRBJ2-1
V gene: TRBV6-5
clone size: once
D gene: -
CDR3 protein: CASSLAHEQFF
CDR3 DNA: TGTGCCAGCAGTCTAGCCCATGAGCAGTTCTTC

J gene: TRBJ1-4
V gene: TRBV10-3
clone size: -
D gene: -
CDR3 protein: CAISESGGGEKLFF
CDR3 DNA: TGTGCCATCAGTGAGTCAGGAGGAGGAGAAAAACTGTTTTTT

J gene: TRBJ1-4
V gene: TRBV7-9
clone size: -
D gene: TRBD1
CDR3 protein: CASSLAGQGAHEKLFF
CDR3 DNA: TGTGCCAGCAGCTTAGCTGGACAGGGGGCTCACGAAAAACTGTTTTTT

J gene: TRBJ2-7
V gene: TRBV6-1
clone size: -
D gene: -
CDR3 protein: CASSERGTGSYEQYF
CDR3 DNA: TGTGCCAGCAGTGAAAGGGGTACAGGGTCCTACGAGCAGTACTTC

J gene: TRBJ1-2
V gene: TRBV7-2
clone size: few
D gene: -
CDR3 protein: CASSLVGGSYYGYTF
CDR3 DNA: TGTGCCAGCAGCTTAGTCGGCGGCTCCTACTATGGCTACACCTTC

J gene: TRBJ1-3
V gene: TRBV19
clone size: -
D gene: TRBD1
CDR3 protein: CASARDRDSGNTIYF
CDR3 DNA: TGTGCCAGTGCGAGGGACAGGGACTCTGGAAACACCATATATTTT

J gene: TRBJ2-3
V gene: TRBV2
clone size: -
D gene: -
CDR3 protein: CASSPSYSTDTQYF
CDR3 DNA: TGTGCCAGCAGTCCCTCCTATAGCACAGATACGCAGTATTTT

J gene: TRBJ2-1
V gene: TRBV3-1/TRBV3-2
clone size: -
D gene: -
CDR3 protein: CASSPLAYNEQFF
CDR3 DNA: TGTGCCAGCAGCCCTCTAGCGTACAATGAGCAGTTCTTC

J gene: TRBJ1-2
V gene: TRBV5-4
clone size: -
D gene: TRBD1
CDR3 protein: CASRNPGQGHYGYTF
CDR3 DNA: TGTGCCAGCAGGAATCCTGGACAGGGCCACTATGGCTACACCTTC

J gene: TRBJ1-2
V gene: TRBV27
clone size: -
D gene: TRBD1
CDR3 protein: CASSRDSQIGGGYTF
CDR3 DNA: TGTGCCAGCAGCCGGGACAGCCAGATAGGGGGTGGCTACACCTTC

J gene: TRBJ1-5
V gene: TRBV19
clone size: -
D gene: -
CDR3 protein: CASSIPGYSNQPQHF
CDR3 DNA: TGTGCCAGTAGTATTCCCGGTTATAGCAATCAGCCCCAGCATTTT

J gene: TRBJ1-3
V gene: TRBV4-2
clone size: -
D gene: TRBD1
CDR3 protein: CASSRTGAPAGNTIYF
CDR3 DNA: TGTGCCAGCAGCCGAACAGGGGCCCCAGCTGGAAACACCATATATTTT

J gene: TRBJ1-1
V gene: TRBV7-9
clone size: -
D gene: TRBD1
CDR3 protein: CASSLTGENTEAFF
CDR3 DNA: TGTGCCAGCAGCTTAACAGGGGAGAACACTGAAGCTTTCTTT

J gene: TRBJ1-6
V gene: TRBV6-4
clone size: -
D gene: -
CDR3 protein: CASSDEGAGNSPLHF
CDR3 DNA: TGTGCCAGCAGTGACGAGGGCGCCGGTAATTCACCCCTCCACTTT

J gene: TRBJ1-2
V gene: TRBV5-1
clone size: -
D gene: -
CDR3 protein: CASSLSLYGYTF
CDR3 DNA: TGCGCCAGCAGCTTGAGCCTCTATGGCTACACCTTC

J gene: TRBJ1-2
V gene: TRBV6-5
clone size: -
D gene: -
CDR3 protein: CASLSPGPGYGYTF
CDR3 DNA: TGTGCCAGCCTCTCCCCAGGGCCTGGGTATGGCTACACCTTC